This is a list of T cell receptor beta chains from one sample in a study of human thymus T cells. Clones were sequenced by immunoSEQ multiplex PCR, and TCRdb holds only the in-frame ones, with some missing. The sample records 55,000 to 85,000 clones, roughly 95% being singletons. Sequencing was performed on thymus tissue. The receptors were sampled from a girl under three years old with a congenital heart defect but otherwise immunologically healthy. CDR3s include the opening cysteine and the closing phenylalanine or tryptophan. A D gene is named only where the DNA matches it firmly. Clone size appears in some rows only: once, few, many, or a class for an expanded clone.

D: .; size: .; V: TRBV11-1; J: TRBJ2-7; CDR3: CASSLGRTSYEQYF; DNA: TGTGCCAGCAGCTTAGGGCGGACCTCCTACGAGCAGTACTTC
D: .; size: .; V: TRBV7-9; J: TRBJ2-4; CDR3: CASRPVRGNIQYF; DNA: TGTGCCAGCCGCCCGGTCCGTGGAAACATTCAGTACTTC
D: .; size: .; V: TRBV5-8; J: TRBJ1-5; CDR3: CASNYTPLRQPYQPQHF; DNA: TGTGCCAGCAATTACACACCTCTTAGACAGCCTTATCAGCCCCAGCATTTT
D: .; size: .; V: TRBV28; J: TRBJ2-7; CDR3: CASSLCPTPRGSKYEQYF; DNA: TGTGCCAGCAGTTTATGCCCCACCCCCAGGGGAAGCAAGTACGAGCAGTACTTC
D: .; size: .; V: TRBV4-2; J: TRBJ2-5; CDR3: CASSQDVHREKTQYF; DNA: TGTGCCAGCAGCCAAGATGTGCACAGGGAGAAGACCCAGTACTTC
D: .; size: .; V: TRBV6-5; J: TRBJ1-1; CDR3: CASIGGVENTEAFF; DNA: TGTGCCAGCATTGGAGGGGTGGAGAACACTGAAGCTTTCTTT
D: .; size: .; V: TRBV28; J: TRBJ1-5; CDR3: CAITRNSNQPQHF; DNA: TGTGCCATTACACGGAATAGCAATCAGCCCCAGCATTTT
D: TRBD2; size: .; V: TRBV7-2; J: TRBJ2-1; CDR3: CASIGLAGGRDSYNEQFF; DNA: TGTGCCAGCATCGGACTAGCGGGAGGCCGCGACTCCTACAATGAGCAGTTCTTC
D: TRBD1; size: .; V: TRBV6-1; J: TRBJ1-1; CDR3: CASSEVGQTNTEAFF; DNA: TGTGCCAGCAGTGAAGTGGGACAGACGAACACTGAAGCTTTCTTT
D: .; size: .; V: TRBV7-9; J: TRBJ1-2; CDR3: CASSFLRTANGYTF; DNA: TGTGCCAGCAGCTTTTTACGAACCGCGAATGGCTACACCTTC
D: TRBD1; size: .; V: TRBV28; J: TRBJ1-5; CDR3: CASSFGTAAFNQPQHF; DNA: TGTGCCAGCAGTTTTGGGACAGCCGCCTTCAATCAGCCCCAGCATTTT
D: .; size: .; V: TRBV25-1; J: TRBJ2-2; CDR3: CASSDSQSPTSTGELFF; DNA: TGTGCCAGCAGTGATTCACAGAGCCCGACGAGCACCGGGGAGCTGTTTTTT
D: .; size: .; V: TRBV21-1; J: TRBJ2-2; CDR3: CATPAGELFF; DNA: TGTGCCACGCCGGCCGGGGAGCTGTTTTTT
D: .; size: once; V: TRBV7-9; J: TRBJ2-7; CDR3: CASSPIPWEQYF; DNA: TGTGCCAGCAGCCCTATCCCCTGGGAGCAGTACTTC
D: .; size: .; V: TRBV9; J: TRBJ2-1; CDR3: CASSVKDKTYNEQFF; DNA: TGTGCCAGCAGCGTCAAGGACAAGACCTACAATGAGCAGTTCTTC
D: TRBD1; size: .; V: TRBV28; J: TRBJ2-7; CDR3: CASSLLGQGAWYEQYF; DNA: TGTGCCAGCAGTTTATTGGGACAGGGGGCTTGGTACGAGCAGTACTTC
D: .; size: .; V: TRBV7-9; J: TRBJ2-5; CDR3: CASSPQTETQYF; DNA: TGTGCCAGCAGCCCGCAAACAGAGACCCAGTACTTC
D: TRBD2; size: .; V: TRBV29-1; J: TRBJ2-5; CDR3: CSVEDLSGLAGVKTQYF; DNA: TGCAGCGTTGAAGATCTTTCGGGACTAGCGGGAGTAAAGACCCAGTACTTC
D: TRBD1; size: once; V: TRBV28; J: TRBJ2-6; CDR3: CASSSLRDRDSGANVLTF; DNA: TGTGCCAGCAGTTCCCTCCGGGACAGGGACTCTGGGGCCAACGTCCTGACTTTC
D: .; size: .; V: TRBV15; J: TRBJ1-3; CDR3: CATSPNDMGCGNTIYF; DNA: TGTGCCACCAGCCCCAATGATATGGGGTGTGGAAACACCATATATTTT
D: .; size: .; V: TRBV10-1; J: TRBJ1-2; CDR3: CASREGSNYGYTF; DNA: TGCGCCAGCAGGGAGGGGTCTAACTATGGCTACACCTTC
D: .; size: once; V: TRBV21-1; J: TRBJ1-5; CDR3: CASSHRGPLVGQPQHF; DNA: TGTGCCAGCAGCCACAGGGGACCCCTGGTCGGTCAGCCCCAGCATTTT
D: .; size: .; V: TRBV7-9; J: TRBJ1-1; CDR3: CASSVPGNTEAFF; DNA: TGTGCCAGCAGCGTACCAGGGAACACTGAAGCTTTCTTT
D: TRBD2; size: .; V: TRBV29-1; J: TRBJ2-7; CDR3: CSVERASGSHEQYF; DNA: TGCAGCGTTGAAAGGGCTAGCGGGAGCCACGAGCAGTACTTC
D: .; size: once; V: TRBV28; J: TRBJ1-1; CDR3: CASSWVGRSVNTEAFF; DNA: TGTGCCAGCAGTTGGGTAGGGAGGTCGGTGAACACTGAAGCTTTCTTT
D: TRBD2; size: .; V: TRBV5-4; J: TRBJ2-1; CDR3: CASRYGGSSYNEQFF; DNA: TGTGCCAGCAGGTACGGCGGGAGCTCCTACAATGAGCAGTTCTTC
D: .; size: .; V: TRBV7-9; J: TRBJ2-7; CDR3: CASSYGGSKRSYEQYF; DNA: TGTGCCAGCAGCTACGGGGGTTCGAAGCGCTCCTACGAGCAGTACTTC
D: .; size: .; V: TRBV13; J: TRBJ2-1; CDR3: CASTPRGDGSSYNEQFF; DNA: TGTGCCAGCACCCCTAGAGGGGACGGAAGCTCCTACAATGAGCAGTTCTTC
D: .; size: .; V: TRBV28; J: TRBJ1-3; CDR3: CASSSYRDSQVRNTIYF; DNA: TGTGCCAGCAGCTCTTACCGGGACTCCCAAGTAAGGAACACCATATATTTT
D: TRBD1; size: .; V: TRBV5-1; J: TRBJ1-2; CDR3: CASSPTGQVFLPGVEGGYTF; DNA: TGCGCCAGCAGCCCCACGGGACAGGTCTTTTTACCTGGAGTGGAGGGGGGCTACACCTTC
D: TRBD1; size: .; V: TRBV28; J: TRBJ1-1; CDR3: CASSLKPRGGTTEAFF; DNA: TGTGCCAGCAGCTTAAAACCCCGAGGGGGCACCACTGAAGCTTTCTTT
D: TRBD2; size: .; V: TRBV27; J: TRBJ2-7; CDR3: CATRTRLLHEQYF; DNA: TGTGCCACCCGGACTAGGTTACTCCACGAGCAGTACTTC
D: .; size: .; V: TRBV27; J: TRBJ2-4; CDR3: CASSFWNRAGGENIQYF; DNA: TGTGCCAGCAGTTTCTGGAATCGGGCAGGGGGGGAAAACATTCAGTACTTC
D: .; size: once; V: TRBV13; J: TRBJ2-3; CDR3: CASSLVPAGFTDTQYF; DNA: TGTGCCAGCAGCTTAGTCCCAGCGGGCTTCACAGATACGCAGTATTTT